Presented here are 27 T cell receptor beta chains from one specimen sequenced in a study of T cells in Graves' hyperthyroidism and ophthalmopathy. RNA transcripts gave rise to amplified TCR beta CDR3 regions. TCR CDR3 underwent first-round RT-PCR with the HTBI primer set. MiXCR, run by TCRdb on the multiplex PCR reads, gives a single entry per CDR3 protein. The sample contains hundreds of thousands of distinct CDR3 sequences, roughly 45% of which appear only once. The specimen was peripheral blood or thyroid tissue (not recorded which). These TCRs come from an adult man with Graves' disease, either hyperthyroidism or ophthalmopathy (not recorded which).

There are many counts of this clonotype. The genes are TRBV9 and TRBJ1-5, with D unclear. Germline V gene sequence: CDR1 SGDLS, CDR2 YYNGEE. Trimming cost V 3 bases and J 3 bases, with 10 bases left between them. The CDR3 consists of 14 residues. For the CDR3, the DNA is TGTGCCAGCAGCGCGGATGGAGACAATCAGCCCCAGCATTTT. It translates to CASSADGDNQPQHF.

This clonotype was counted many times. The chain combines TRBV19 with TRBJ1-5, with TRBD1 matching 9 bases. CDR3 length equals 14 residues. Losses at the gene ends were 4 bases for V and 7 bases for J; bases not matched to a gene: 5. Germline assignment: CDR1 LNHDA and CDR2 SQIVND (reference sequence). CDR3 loop: CASSTDRGGQPQHF. The CDR3 DNA sequence: TGTGCCAGTAGTACCGACAGGGGGGGGCAGCCCCAGCATTTT.

This clonotype was found many times. This rearrangement joins TRBV24-1 to TRBJ1-1, with D unclear. This CDR3 has 11 amino acids. Trimming cost V 4 bases and J 9 bases, with 8 bases left between them. Germline CDR1 is KGHDR and CDR2 is SFDVKD. The CDR3 nucleotides are TGTGCCACCAGTGACCGCAATCAAGCTTTCTTT. Its protein product is CATSDRNQAFF.

This chain joins TRBV15 and TRBJ2-5; 10 nucleotides align to TRBD1. This CDR3 region has 15 residues. The J segment lost 9 bases and the V segment lost 5 bases, leaving 12 bases of the junction unmatched. Germline loops: CDR1 LNHNV, CDR2 YYDKDF (reference sequence). The CDR3 loop is CATSGDRGGNQPQYF. The CDR3 coding sequence is TGTGCCACCAGCGGGGACAGGGGAGGCAATCAGCCCCAGTACTTC.

To note about this clonotype: At one boundary the junction diverges from the germline segment, which might be a read error. The chain links TRBV12-3 or TRBV12-4 to TRBJ2-2, with 13 bases lining up with TRBD2. The length of the CDR3 is 15 residues. The CDR3 DNA follows: TGTGCCAGCAGTTCCTGGACTAGCGGGAGCGGGGCGCTGTTTTTT. This encodes CASSSWTSGSGALFF.

V is TRBV20-1 and J is TRBJ2-5; D ambiguous. The CDR3 is 15 residues long. V was pared by 0 bases and J by 5 bases, with 16 bases between. Germline lookup yields CDR1 DFQATT and CDR2 SNEGSKA (reference sequence). The CDR3: CSARDPVAPRETQYF. DNA for the CDR3: TGCAGTGCTAGAGATCCGGTGGCTCCCCGGGAGACCCAGTACTTC.

For this clonotype: A much larger clonotype is one base distant, so this may be a read error. The CDR3 reads CASASSGGGETQYF. CDR3 coding DNA: TGTGCCAGCGCCTCTAGCGGGGGCGGGGAGACCCAGTACTTC. This sequence joins TRBV2 and TRBJ2-5; 10 positions agree with TRBD2. Germline V CDR1 and CDR2: SNHLY, FYNNEI. This CDR3 comprises 14 residues. V shed 8 bases and J 5 bases; nucleotides not matched to a gene: 8.

This clonotype was recorded many times. The chain is built from TRBV19 and TRBJ1-2; D might be TRBD1 (6 bases). Germline V gives CDR1 LNHDA, CDR2 SQIVND (reference sequence). This CDR3 has 13 residues. The ends were cut back, 5 bases at V and 4 bases at J, with 11 bases in the middle. The CDR3: CASSQGHRYGYTF. As DNA, the CDR3 is TGTGCCAGTAGTCAGGGACACCGCTATGGCTACACCTTC.

Details on this clonotype: This may be a read error: a much more frequent sequence differs by one nucleotide. The chain carries TRBV11-2 and TRBJ2-5; 9 nucleotides agree with TRBD2. The germline V gene encodes CDR1 SGHAT and CDR2 FQNNGV. The CDR3 contains 15 residues. V trimming: 8 bases; J trimming: 2 bases; junction bases outside the gene matches: 9. CDR3 in amino acids: CASGDSGGWQETQYF. Here the CDR3 DNA reads TGTGCCAGCGGCGACAGCGGGGGGTGGCAAGAGACCCAGTACTTC.

With respect to this clonotype: A read error may explain this, as a much larger clone is one base away. The chain employs TRBV7-9 and TRBJ2-7; D is uncertain. CDR3 length: 12 residues. CDR1 and CDR2 from the germline V gene are SEHNR and FQNEAQ (reference sequence). V lost 8 bases and J lost 3, with 11 bases in between. The CDR3 loop is CASGSLDYEQYF. CDR3 nucleotide sequence: TGTGCCAGCGGCTCCCTGGACTACGAGCAGTACTTC.

With respect to this clonotype: A clone one base away is much larger, so this may be a read error. This chain uses TRBV7-6 with TRBJ2-7, with D tentatively TRBD2 (6 bases). The CDR3 is 15 amino acids. Trimming removed 0 bases at V and 2 bases at J, with 11 bases between. The germline V gene encodes CDR1 SGHVS and CDR2 FNYEAQ. DNA for the CDR3: TGTGCCAGCAGCTTAGCCGCTAGCGTGCCCTACGAGCAGTACTTC. Translating it yields CASSLAASVPYEQYF.

V and J are TRBV24-1 and TRBJ2-5, with TRBD1 identical over 7 bases. Germline V gene data show CDR1 as KGHDR and CDR2 as SFDVKD. The CDR3 length is 15 residues. V lost 5 bases, J lost 4 bases, and 9 bases stayed unmatched. CDR3 sequence reads: CATSALQGGGETQYF. The CDR3 DNA sequence: TGTGCCACCAGTGCCCTTCAAGGGGGCGGAGAGACCCAGTACTTC.

The chain combines TRBV10-3 with TRBJ1-5; tentatively, D is TRBD1 (6 bases). This CDR3 region has 14 residues. Germline CDR1 is ENHRY and CDR2 is SYGVKD. Trimming cost V 5 bases and J 6 bases, with 14 bases left between them. This chain's CDR3 is CAISKAQGTQPQHF. The CDR3 nucleotides are TGTGCCATCAGTAAAGCCCAGGGGACTCAGCCCCAGCATTTT.

This clonotype appeared a few times. The chain carries TRBV5-4 and TRBJ1-6; 9 positions match TRBD1. This CDR3 region has 16 residues. CDR1 is SGHNT, CDR2 YYREEE, per germline (reference sequence). The V gene end was trimmed by 3 bases and the J gene end by 8 bases; junction bases not matched to a gene: 9. The CDR3 nucleotides are TGTGCCAGCAGCTGGGGGACAGGGTACCGTGATTCACCCCTCCACTTT. The encoded protein is CASSWGTGYRDSPLHF.

CDR3 DNA: TGTGCCAGCAGCCTAGAGGGGATGTTGAGCACCGGGGAGCTGTTTTTT. Its translation is CASSLEGMLSTGELFF. The genes are TRBV7-3 and TRBJ2-2; D tentatively reads TRBD1 or TRBD2 (5 bases each). Germline V CDR1 and CDR2: SGHTA, FQGTGA. This CDR3 is built from 16 residues. V lost 5 bases and J 4 bases, leaving 17 bases between the germline ends.

This chain uses TRBV19 with TRBJ2-7; 10 bases agree with TRBD1. V trimming: 7 bases; J trimming: 3 bases; junction bases outside the gene matches: 6. The CDR3 runs to 14 residues. Germline lookup yields CDR1 LNHDA and CDR2 SQIVND (reference sequence). CDR3 nucleotide sequence: TGTGCCAGTACGGAGTGGGACAGGGGCTACGAGCAGTACTTC. As protein: CASTEWDRGYEQYF.

The J gene is TRBJ2-5, the V gene TRBV10-3; D is unresolved. The CDR3 has 13 amino acids. V lost 4 bases to trimming and J lost 7 bases, with 13 bases between them. Germline CDR1 ENHRY, CDR2 SYGVKD. The CDR3 DNA follows: TGTGCCATCAGTGTCGACTTCACCGGGACCCAGTACTTC. It is translated as CAISVDFTGTQYF.

This clonotype was detected only once. The V call is TRBV6-1, the J call TRBJ1-6; possibly TRBD1 for D (5 bases). This CDR3 has 23 residues. In germline, CDR1 is MNHNS, CDR2 SASEGT. V lost 5 bases, J lost 7 bases, and 39 bases lay in between. CDR3 nucleotide sequence: TGTGCCAGCAGTCTCCTAGCGGGGGGAGAGACCTGGATACTACTGGCACAGAATTCACCCCTCCACTTT. As protein: CASSLLAGGETWILLAQNSPLHF.

This clonotype turned up a few times. V is TRBV6-5 and J is TRBJ1-2, with D uncertain. Germline CDR1 and CDR2: MNHEY and SVGAGI. The CDR3 totals 15 residues. V lost 0 bases and J 6 bases, leaving 14 bases between the germline ends. The CDR3 DNA follows: TGTGCCAGCAGTTACTCGAGAGGTTTCAATAATGGCTACACCTTC. As protein: CASSYSRGFNNGYTF.

There are a few counts of this clonotype. The chain couples TRBV25-1 to TRBJ2-3; D possibly corresponds to TRBD2 (5 bases). The CDR3 spans 15 residues. Germline assignment: CDR1 MGHDK and CDR2 SYGVNS. V lost 4 bases and J lost 0, with 11 bases in between. The DNA of the CDR3 is TGTGCCAGCAGTGCGTTAGCGACTAGCACAGATACGCAGTATTTT. Translating it yields CASSALATSTDTQYF.

The chain is built from TRBV10-2 and TRBJ1-3; D gene unclear. With 9 bases removed from V and 1 base from J, the gap between germline ends came to 16 bases. The length of the CDR3 is 15 residues. Germline V CDR1 and CDR2: WSHSY, SAAADI. The CDR3 loop is CASRTGRSSGNTIYF. The CDR3 DNA is TGCGCCAGTAGGACGGGCCGTTCATCTGGAAACACCATATATTTT.

V is TRBV7-9 and J is TRBJ2-7; D is undetermined. Per the germline V gene, CDR1 is SEHNR and CDR2 is FQNEAQ (reference sequence). Trimming removed 5 bases at V and 3 bases at J, with 5 bases between. This CDR3 comprises 11 residues. The CDR3 nucleotides read TGTGCCAGCAGCCCACACTACGAGCAGTACTTC. It specifies CASSPHYEQYF.

This clonotype was seen a few times. At one boundary the junction diverges from the germline segment, which might be a read error. The chain is built from TRBV20-1 and TRBJ1-2; 7 nucleotides align to TRBD1. The CDR3 totals 17 residues. Germline V CDR1 and CDR2: DFQATT, SNEGSKA (reference sequence). In nucleotides, the CDR3 is TGCAGTGCGAGAGGATCAGCGGGACAGCGAAGCAACTATGGCTACACCTTC. Translated: CSARGSAGQRSNYGYTF.

This clonotype was counted a few times. Here the CDR3 DNA reads TGTGCCAGCAGTTACGAACCTAACGTGGCTGAAGCTTTCTTT. It codes for CASSYEPNVAEAFF. The rearrangement links TRBV6-1 to TRBJ1-1; D is undetermined. Looked up from germline, CDR1 is MNHNS and CDR2 is SASEGT. Trimming took 5 bases from V and 6 from J, leaving 16 bases between them. The CDR3 has 14 residues.

This chain links TRBV25-1 with TRBJ2-7, with 13 bases matching TRBD2. Germline values: CDR1 MGHDK, CDR2 SYGVNS. The CDR3 is made up of 20 amino acids. V was clipped by 3 bases and J by 3 bases; unmatched bases: 17. CDR3 coding DNA: TGTGCCAGCAGTGAGGTACGGGACAGAGCCGGACTAGCGGGAGACTACGAGCAGTACTTC. Protein product: CASSEVRDRAGLAGDYEQYF.

This sequence joins TRBV7-9 and TRBJ2-5; D not certain. From germline, CDR1 is SEHNR and CDR2 FQNEAQ (reference sequence). V lost 5 bases and J 7 bases, leaving 26 bases between the germline ends. This CDR3 contains 17 residues. CDR3 in DNA: TGTGCCAGCAGCCAACCTCTCCTTGGCGGACGGGCCGGGACCCAGTACTTC. Amino acids: CASSQPLLGGRAGTQYF.

The chain combines TRBV12-3 or TRBV12-4 with TRBJ1-5; D is possibly TRBD1 (6 bases). Deletions cut 4 bases from V and 7 bases from J, with 14 bases between. This CDR3 comprises 14 residues. The CDR3 sequence: CASSSSHRDQPQHF. CDR3 sequence (DNA): TGTGCCAGCAGTTCCTCCCACAGGGACCAGCCCCAGCATTTT.